Below are 28 T cell receptor beta chains sequenced from a single sample in a study of shared T cell receptors in the human thymus. Profiling relied on immunoSEQ multiplex PCR, and the TCRdb table lists in-frame clones only, not all of them. The sample yields approximately 580,000 clones, 75% to 80% seen once. These same data were also listed under a study on human thymus T cells.

The sample taken for sequencing was thymocytes. These receptors were collected from a boy in the first two years of life with a congenital heart defect.

This clone was seen only a few times. The chain joins TRBV27 to TRBJ2-3, with D possibly being TRBD1 (6 bases). CDR1 and CDR2 (germline): MNHEY, SMNVEV (reference sequence). V lost 3 bases to trimming and J lost 6 bases, with 7 bases between them. The CDR3 has 12 amino acids. CDR3 loop: CASSLRGDTQYF. DNA for the CDR3: TGTGCCAGCAGTTTGAGGGGGGATACGCAGTATTTT.

The chain has TRBV7-9 and TRBJ2-7, with D possibly TRBD2 on 6 matching bases. CDR1 and CDR2 (germline): SEHNR, FQNEAQ (reference sequence). V lost 2 bases to trimming and J lost 1 base, with 9 bases between them. This CDR3 has 14 residues. The CDR3 DNA reads as TGTGCCAGCAGCTTATCCGGGAGTTCCTACGAGCAGTACTTC. This sequence encodes CASSLSGSSYEQYF.

This clone was observed a few times. The chain links TRBV21-1 to TRBJ1-5; the DNA was not compared with TRBD1, the D call given in the table. TRBV21-1 is marked as a pseudogene. CDR3 size: 13 residues. The CDR3 loop reads CASSNSGNQPQHF. The CDR3, as DNA: TGTGCCAGCAGCAATTCAGGGAATCAGCCCCAGCATTTT.

The chain is built from TRBV13 and TRBJ2-3; TRBD2 matches at 13 bases. The germline V gene has CDR1 PRHDT and CDR2 FYEKMQ (reference sequence). V trimming: 2 bases; J trimming: 1 base; junction bases outside the gene matches: 18. The CDR3 is 22 amino acids. CDR3 nucleotide sequence: TGTGCCAGCAGCTTAACTCCCCCAGGACTAGCGGGAGCAGGCACAGGCACAGATACGCAGTATTTT. Encoded protein: CASSLTPPGLAGAGTGTDTQYF.

J is TRBJ2-1 and V is TRBV12-2; TRBD2 reflects the table's D call only, with no check against the DNA. TRBV12-2 is deemed a pseudogene. CDR3 length: 16 amino acids. CDR3 protein: CASRLAGGQGHNEQFF. CDR3 DNA: TGTGCAAGTCGCTTAGCGGGGGGGCAGGGCCACAATGAGCAGTTCTTC.

The gene calls are TRBV4-1 and TRBJ2-1, with 13 bases identical to TRBD2. Germline V gene data show CDR1 as MGHRA and CDR2 as YSYEKL. Trimming removed 3 bases from V and 0 bases from J; junction bases left unmatched: 14. This CDR3 is built from 21 residues. CDR3 loop: CASSHHPTSGRARSSYNEQFF. For the CDR3, the DNA is TGCGCCAGCAGCCATCACCCTACTAGCGGGAGGGCCCGGAGCTCCTACAATGAGCAGTTCTTC.

The chain carries TRBV27 and TRBJ2-2, with TRBD1 matching over 9 bases. Trimming at V came to 5 bases and at J to 4 bases, leaving 20 bases not matched to a gene. This CDR3 contains 20 residues. Germline CDR1 is MNHEY and CDR2 is SMNVEV (reference sequence). In DNA, the CDR3 is TGTGCCAGCAGTGGGGTTATTAAGTACAGGGGGCGCGGTGGCACCGGGGAGCTGTTTTTT. Translating gives CASSGVIKYRGRGGTGELFF.

The chain is built from TRBV27 and TRBJ2-1, with D possibly matching TRBD2 (6 bases). Trimming shortened V by 7 bases and J by 7 bases, and 14 bases separated the two germline ends. CDR1 is MNHEY, CDR2 SMNVEV, per germline (reference sequence). This CDR3 contains 13 residues. CDR3 loop: CASNGLARNEQFF. In DNA form, the CDR3 reads TGTGCCAGCAATGGTCTAGCGCGGAATGAGCAGTTCTTC.

In DNA form, the CDR3 reads TGTGCCAGCAGTGGCCGGGGGACCTACGAGCAGTACTTC. Amino acids: CASSGRGTYEQYF. The chain has TRBV25-1 and TRBJ2-7, with a weak D call TRBD2 (6 bases). Trimming took 4 bases from V and 2 from J, leaving 9 bases between them. Germline V CDR1 and CDR2: MGHDK, SYGVNS. The CDR3 consists of 13 residues.

This sequence joins TRBV27 and TRBJ2-7, with 13 bases lining up with TRBD2. V lost 6 bases and J lost 3; bases outside the gene matches: 14. This CDR3 region has 18 residues. Germline values: CDR1 MNHEY, CDR2 SMNVEV (reference sequence). The chain's CDR3 is CASRSKPTSGRTIYEQYF. The CDR3 nucleotides read TGTGCCAGCAGGTCAAAACCGACTAGCGGGAGGACCATCTACGAGCAGTACTTC.

This chain uses TRBV5-1 with TRBJ2-7, with 12 bases identical to TRBD2. This CDR3 has 16 residues. Germline CDR1 SGHRS, CDR2 YFSETQ. With 1 base clipped from V and 3 bases from J, the junction kept 5 bases outside the gene matches. The CDR3 DNA reads as TGCGCCAGCAGCTTGTCCACTAGCGGGAGGCTCTACGAGCAGTACTTC. This sequence encodes CASSLSTSGRLYEQYF. Together with reference TRBV5-1 and TRBJ2-7, the CDR3 gives the full variable domain: KAGVTQTPRYLIKTRGQQVTLSCSPISGHRSVSWYQQTPGQGLQFLFEYFSETQRNKGNFPGRFSGRQFSNSRSEMNVSTLELGDSALYLCASSLSTSGRLYEQYFGPGTRLTVT.

V gene TRBV7-2 combines with J gene TRBJ2-7; 11 nucleotides align to TRBD2. V lost 7 bases and J lost 4; bases outside the gene matches: 12. The germline V gene has CDR1 SGHTA and CDR2 FQGNSA. The CDR3 runs 16 residues. In DNA form, the CDR3 reads TGTGCCAGCACCGAAGTCCGGCCTAGCGGGAGGTACGAGCAGTACTTC. Its protein is CASTEVRPSGRYEQYF.

The J gene is TRBJ2-1, the V gene TRBV11-3; unclear D gene. Germline loops: CDR1 SGHNT, CDR2 YENEEA. The V end lost 4 bases, the J end lost 4 bases, and 11 bases lay between the germline ends. The CDR3 is 14 residues long. Here the CDR3 reads CASSSARSYNEQFF. For the CDR3, the DNA is TGTGCCAGCAGCTCCGCTCGGTCTTACAATGAGCAGTTCTTC.

This clone showed up just a few times. This sequence joins TRBV7-8 and TRBJ2-7, with 13 bases fitting TRBD2. Germline V gives CDR1 SGHVS, CDR2 FQNEAQ. CDR3 length: 16 amino acids. V lost 4 bases and J lost 2; bases outside the gene matches: 5. Here the CDR3 DNA reads TGTGCCAGCAGCTCAGGGGGACTAGCGGGACCCTACGAGCAGTACTTC. Its protein product is CASSSGGLAGPYEQYF.

The rearrangement uses TRBV4-2 and TRBJ2-1; 10 bases match TRBD2. This CDR3 region has 17 residues. The V gene end was trimmed by 2 bases and the J gene end by 8 bases; junction bases not matched to a gene: 12. CDR1 is LGHNA, CDR2 YNFKEQ, per germline. The CDR3 sequence: CASSQIWVAGGTDEQFF. CDR3 in DNA: TGTGCCAGCAGCCAAATCTGGGTAGCGGGAGGCACCGATGAGCAGTTCTTC.

This chain connects TRBV4-3 to TRBJ2-5; 10 bases are shared with TRBD2. Germline V CDR1 and CDR2: LGHNA, YSLEER. V shed 3 bases, J shed 2 bases, and the junction held 12 bases outside the gene matches. CDR3 length: 18 residues. DNA of the CDR3: TGCGCCAGCAGCCACCGCGCCCGTGGACTAGCGGCACAAGAGACCCAGTACTTC. Translation: CASSHRARGLAAQETQYF.

This chain links TRBV5-4 with TRBJ2-1, with 11 bases matching TRBD2. V shed 0 bases and J 0 bases; nucleotides not matched to a gene: 2. The CDR3 is 17 residues long. The germline CDR1 and CDR2 sequences are SGHNT and YYREEE (reference sequence). CDR3 residues: CASSLVSGRGSYNEQFF. The CDR3, as DNA: TGTGCCAGCAGCTTGGTTAGCGGGAGGGGCTCCTACAATGAGCAGTTCTTC. Looking up the rest from reference TRBV5-4 and TRBJ2-1 gives the full variable domain: ETGVTQSPTHLIKTRGQQVTLRCSSQSGHNTVSWYQQALGQGPQFIFQYYREEENGRGNFPPRFSGLQFPNYSSELNVNALELDDSALYLCASSLVSGRGSYNEQFFGPGTRLTVL.

The chain recombines TRBV7-6 with TRBJ2-1; 10 positions match TRBD2. This CDR3 comprises 16 residues. V was pared by 4 bases and J by 6 bases, with 9 bases of the junction left unmatched. In germline, CDR1 is SGHVS, CDR2 FNYEAQ. CDR3 in DNA: TGTGCCAGCAGCTCCAACCAGCGGGAGGGCCCCAATGAGCAGTTCTTC. Residues: CASSSNQREGPNEQFF. The complete variable domain, with remaining parts taken from reference TRBV7-6 and TRBJ2-1, reads GAGVSQSPRYKVTKRGQDVALRCDPISGHVSLYWYRQALGQGPEFLTYFNYEAQQDKSGLPNDRFSAERPEGSISTLTIQRTEQRDSAMYRCASSSNQREGPNEQFFGPGTRLTVL.

The genes are TRBV7-9 and TRBJ1-1, with D unclear. Germline CDR1 reads SEHNR; CDR2 reads FQNEAQ (reference sequence). V was shortened by 1 base and J by 2 bases, with 5 bases between the two germline ends. The CDR3 runs to 13 residues. Here the CDR3 DNA reads TGTGCCAGCAGCTTAGGAGCAAACACTGAAGCTTTCTTT. Its translation is CASSLGANTEAFF.

V usage is TRBV4-2 and J usage is TRBJ2-7, with TRBD1 matching 8 bases. This CDR3 is built from 14 residues. J lost 3 bases, V lost 4 bases, and 5 bases had no gene match. The germline CDR1 and CDR2 sequences are LGHNA and YNFKEQ. CDR3 loop: CASSLTGVIYEQYF. CDR3 DNA: TGTGCCAGCAGCCTGACAGGGGTGATCTACGAGCAGTACTTC.

The rearrangement joins TRBV4-2 to TRBJ2-3; a weak D match, TRBD2 (5 bases). Germline values: CDR1 LGHNA, CDR2 YNFKEQ. The CDR3 sequence is 15 residues long. V lost 4 bases to trimming and J lost 1 base, with 12 bases between them. The CDR3 sequence: CASSRRSGGTDTQYF. In DNA form, the CDR3 reads TGTGCCAGCAGCCGACGATCCGGGGGCACAGATACGCAGTATTTT.

This clone came up a few times. The CDR3 here is CASSLVEAGDGRGNNEQFF. The DNA of the CDR3 is TGTGCCAGCAGCTTGGTAGAAGCGGGAGATGGTCGTGGTAACAATGAGCAGTTCTTC. This sequence joins TRBV5-4 and TRBJ2-1; 8 bases match TRBD2. Trimming at V came to 0 bases and at J to 5 bases, leaving 16 bases not matched to a gene. CDR1 SGHNT and CDR2 YYREEE come from the germline V gene (reference sequence). This CDR3 is 19 amino acids long.

V and J are TRBV4-3 and TRBJ2-1; possible D gene TRBD1, 6 bases. Per germline, CDR1 LGHNA and CDR2 YSLEER. Trimming stripped 2 bases from V and 3 bases from J, with 14 bases between. This CDR3 comprises 16 residues. The CDR3: CASSQIRDTGYNEQFF. The CDR3 bases are TGCGCCAGCAGCCAAATTCGGGACACAGGCTACAATGAGCAGTTCTTC.

The chain employs TRBV5-1 and TRBJ2-7, with D maybe TRBD2 (5 bases). Germline-derived CDR1 and CDR2 are SGHRS and YFSETQ. The V end lost 0 bases, the J end lost 2 bases, and 12 bases lay between the germline ends. The CDR3 runs to 15 residues. The CDR3 DNA reads TGCGCCAGCAGCTTGGCCCCAGAGAGGGCCTACGAGCAGTACTTC. Translation: CASSLAPERAYEQYF. The complete variable domain, with remaining parts taken from reference TRBV5-1 and TRBJ2-7, reads KAGVTQTPRYLIKTRGQQVTLSCSPISGHRSVSWYQQTPGQGLQFLFEYFSETQRNKGNFPGRFSGRQFSNSRSEMNVSTLELGDSALYLCASSLAPERAYEQYFGPGTRLTVT.

The chain uses TRBV18 and TRBJ1-2, with D possibly matching TRBD1 (6 bases). The CDR3 length is 12 residues. Germline assignment: CDR1 KGHSH and CDR2 LQKENI. Trimming removed 3 bases from V and 5 bases from J, with 7 bases in between. CDR3 DNA sequence: TGTGCCAGCTCACCCCAGGGGTATGGCTACACCTTC. The encoded protein is CASSPQGYGYTF.

V and J are TRBV27 and TRBJ2-7; 10 nucleotides agree with TRBD2. Germline V CDR1 and CDR2: MNHEY, SMNVEV (reference sequence). The CDR3 contains 16 residues. The V gene end was trimmed by 7 bases and the J gene end by 2 bases; junction bases not matched to a gene: 11. The CDR3 DNA reads TGTGCCAGCACCGATAACCCTACTAGCGGGGCCTACGAGCAGTACTTC. Its translation is CASTDNPTSGAYEQYF.

V gene TRBV4-2 combines with J gene TRBJ2-3; 7 bases line up with TRBD1. The CDR3 spans 16 residues. The V segment lost 0 bases and the J segment 0 bases; nucleotides outside the gene matches: 3. Germline loops: CDR1 LGHNA, CDR2 YNFKEQ. The CDR3 protein is CASSQDRDRSTDTQYF. In DNA form, the CDR3 reads TGTGCCAGCAGCCAAGATAGGGACAGAAGCACAGATACGCAGTATTTT.

V and J are TRBV7-2 and TRBJ2-4, with 9 nucleotides matching TRBD1. The trim removed 5 bases at V and 7 bases at J, leaving 12 bases unmatched. This CDR3 has 16 amino acids. Per the germline V gene, CDR1 is SGHTA and CDR2 is FQGNSA. CDR3 protein: CASSGYTTGGGNIQYF. The CDR3, as DNA: TGTGCCAGCAGCGGATACACGACAGGGGGAGGGAACATTCAGTACTTC.